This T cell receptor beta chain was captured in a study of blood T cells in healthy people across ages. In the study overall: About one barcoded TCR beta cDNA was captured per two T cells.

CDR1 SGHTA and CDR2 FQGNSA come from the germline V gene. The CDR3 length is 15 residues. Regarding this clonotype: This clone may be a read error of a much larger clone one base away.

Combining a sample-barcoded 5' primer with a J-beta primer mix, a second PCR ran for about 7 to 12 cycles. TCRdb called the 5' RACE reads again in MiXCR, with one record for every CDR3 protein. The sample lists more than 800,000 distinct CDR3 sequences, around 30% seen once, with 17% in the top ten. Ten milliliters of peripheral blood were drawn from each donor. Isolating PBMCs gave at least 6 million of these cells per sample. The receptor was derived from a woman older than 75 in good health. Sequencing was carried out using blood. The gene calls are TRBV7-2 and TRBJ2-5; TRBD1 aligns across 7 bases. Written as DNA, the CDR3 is TGTGCCGGCAGCTTAGGGGGCCCGGTAGGGGAGACCCAGTACTTC. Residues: CAGSLGGPVGETQYF.